The sample holds a few counts of the clone carrying this T cell receptor (beta chain). Germline V lookup: CDR1 GTSNPN, CDR2 SVGIG (reference sequence). The CDR3 spans 13 residues. Trimming left V 0 bases short and J 13 bases short, with 13 bases between. The entry originates in a study of CD8+ T cells in alopecia areata. At the level of the study: Disease severity was quantified as SALT score of affected scalp area.

Following extraction, RNA underwent reverse transcription to cDNA, which served as the sequencing template. Assay: immunoSEQ multiplex PCR; the TCRdb copy retains only in-frame clones and omits some. The sample records more than 150,000 clones, more than 55% being singletons. Treatment of the sample: oral pan-JAK inhibitor, 5-10 mg twice daily. The specimen comprised CD4+ T cells sorted from blood, sampled at week 4, from a patient treated with tofacitinib. The rearrangement links TRBV30 to TRBJ1-6, with TRBD1 as a possible D gene (5 bases). This clonotype was obtained from a human donor with alopecia areata. CDR3 loop: CAWSVEARGPLHF. In DNA, the CDR3 is TGTGCCTGGAGTGTAGAGGCTAGGGGCCCCCTCCACTTT.